Included here is one TCR beta chain sequence, with context. Antigen: not known. This CDR3 has 12 amino acids. V lost 3 bases and J lost 6, with 5 bases in between. The germline CDR1 and CDR2 sequences are KGHSH and LQKENI. Alpha and beta libraries were amplified separately from the second PCR onward. This record comes from a study of naive and memory T cell subsets. Findings and limits, study-wide: Findings for naive and memory subsets could not be checked against ground truth.

Both TRBC1 and TRBC2 were covered by a beta constant-region primer of two equimolar oligonucleotides. Ligated cDNA was amplified by four rounds of PCR with nested alpha and beta constant-region primers and SP2. TCRdb analysed the UMI-ligation and nested PCR reads with MiXCR anew, one entry per CDR3 protein. The sample has 100,000 to 150,000 distinct CDR3 sequences; 36% are singletons. V and J are TRBV18 and TRBJ2-2; D is unresolved. This receptor was obtained from a human donor in good health. Sequenced material: central memory CD4+ T cells from blood. The CDR3 sequence is CASSPVAGELFF. CDR3 bases: TGTGCCAGCTCACCTGTGGCCGGGGAGCTGTTTTTT.